Below, one T cell receptor (beta chain) is given with its context. These data are taken from a study of blood T cell repertoires in COVID-19. Whole-study context: Acute-phase and convalescent COVID-19 samples originated in the United States, Italy and Spain. Sources were T cells, B-cell-depleted T cells, or PBMCs; the material itself was cDNA or gDNA.

Study processing details: Quantification of nucleated cells was approximated via reference gene primer amplification. Measured with immunoSEQ multiplex PCR; TCRdb has only the in-frame clones, and not every one. The DNA gave D and trimming, while V, J and clone size come from that table. The sample lists about 190,000 clones, 88% occurring once. Looked up from germline, CDR1 is SGHRS and CDR2 is YFSETQ. V was pared by 4 bases and J by 2 bases, with 6 bases of the junction left unmatched. This CDR3 has 15 residues. The sequenced material came from peripheral blood. This sequence joins TRBV5-1 and TRBJ2-3; 8 positions agree with TRBD2. The clonotype originates from a human donor in a cohort sampled during active COVID-19. CDR3 protein: CASSREGGPTDTQYF. The CDR3 DNA sequence: TGCGCCAGCAGCCGGGAGGGGGGCCCCACAGATACGCAGTATTTT.